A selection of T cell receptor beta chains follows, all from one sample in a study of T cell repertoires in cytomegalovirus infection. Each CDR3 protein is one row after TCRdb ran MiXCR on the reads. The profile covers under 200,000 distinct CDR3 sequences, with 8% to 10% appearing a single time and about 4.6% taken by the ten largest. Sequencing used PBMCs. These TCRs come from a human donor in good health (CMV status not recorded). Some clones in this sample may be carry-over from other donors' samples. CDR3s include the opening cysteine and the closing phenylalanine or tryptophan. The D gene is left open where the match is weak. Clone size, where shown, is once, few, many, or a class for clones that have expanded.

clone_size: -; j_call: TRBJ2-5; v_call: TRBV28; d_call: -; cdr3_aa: CASSLSWPNDGETQYF; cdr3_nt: TGTGCCAGCAGTTTATCTTGGCCTAATGACGGAGAGACCCAGTACTTC
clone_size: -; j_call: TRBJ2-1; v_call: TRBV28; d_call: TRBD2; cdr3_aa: CASSLLGLAGYEQFF; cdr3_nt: TGTGCCAGCAGTTTACTCGGACTAGCGGGCTACGAGCAGTTCTTC
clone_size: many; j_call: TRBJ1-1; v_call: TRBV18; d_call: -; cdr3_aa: CASSPQENTEAFF; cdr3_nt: TGTGCCAGCTCACCACAGGAGAACACTGAAGCTTTCTTT
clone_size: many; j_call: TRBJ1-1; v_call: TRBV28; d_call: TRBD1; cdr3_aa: CASSLDRARNTEAFF; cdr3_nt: TGTGCCAGCAGCCTGGACAGGGCGAGGAACACTGAAGCTTTCTTT
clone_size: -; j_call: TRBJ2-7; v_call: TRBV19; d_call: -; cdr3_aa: CASSISGSSYEQYF; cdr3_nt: TGTGCCAGTAGTATTTCCGGGTCCTCCTACGAGCAGTACTTC
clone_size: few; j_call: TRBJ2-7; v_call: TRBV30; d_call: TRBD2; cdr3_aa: CAWTGTSGSSYEQYF; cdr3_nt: TGTGCCTGGACCGGGACTAGCGGAAGCTCCTACGAGCAGTACTTC
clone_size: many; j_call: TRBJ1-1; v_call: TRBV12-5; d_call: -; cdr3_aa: CASGSTTVKTEAFF; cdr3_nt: TGTGCTAGTGGTTCCACGACCGTGAAAACTGAAGCTTTCTTT
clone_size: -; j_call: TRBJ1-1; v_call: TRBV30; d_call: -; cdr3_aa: CAWTTETDTEAFF; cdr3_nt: TGTGCCTGGACAACGGAAACCGACACTGAAGCTTTCTTT
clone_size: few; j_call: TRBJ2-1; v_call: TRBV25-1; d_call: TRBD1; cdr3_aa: CASSPSRTGAQNEQFF; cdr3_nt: TGTGCCAGCAGCCCTTCCCGGACAGGGGCCCAAAATGAGCAGTTCTTC
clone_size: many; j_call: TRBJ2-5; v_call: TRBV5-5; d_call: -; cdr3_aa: CASSFPVAVQETQYF; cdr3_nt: TGTGCCAGCAGCTTTCCTGTGGCAGTCCAAGAGACCCAGTACTTC
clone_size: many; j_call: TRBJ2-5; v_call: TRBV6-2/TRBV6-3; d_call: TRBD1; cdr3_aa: CASRTGATQYF; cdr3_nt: TGTGCCAGCAGGACAGGGGCGACCCAGTACTTC
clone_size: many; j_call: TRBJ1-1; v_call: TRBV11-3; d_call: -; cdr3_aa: CASSQNTDTEAFF; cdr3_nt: TGTGCCAGCAGCCAGAACACCGACACTGAAGCTTTCTTT
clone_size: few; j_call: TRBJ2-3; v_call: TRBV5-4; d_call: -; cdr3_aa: CASSKGPGTSTDTQYF; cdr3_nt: TGTGCCAGCAGCAAAGGCCCCGGGACTAGCACAGATACGCAGTATTTT
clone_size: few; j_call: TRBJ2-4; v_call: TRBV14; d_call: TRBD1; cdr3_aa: CASSQSGGYIQYF; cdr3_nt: TGTGCCAGCAGCCAATCAGGGGGCTACATTCAGTACTTC
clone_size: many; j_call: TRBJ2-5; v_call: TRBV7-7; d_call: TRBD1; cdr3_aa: CASAIGDRVIETQYF; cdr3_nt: TGTGCTAGCGCAATTGGGGACAGGGTTATCGAGACCCAGTACTTC
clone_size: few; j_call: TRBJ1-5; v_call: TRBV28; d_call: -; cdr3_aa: CASSFSGLHQPQHF; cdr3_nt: TGTGCCAGCAGTTTCTCAGGGCTCCATCAGCCCCAGCATTTT
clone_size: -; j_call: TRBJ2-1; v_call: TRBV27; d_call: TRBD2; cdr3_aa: CASQVDRLADYNEQFF; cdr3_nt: TGTGCCAGCCAGGTTGATCGACTAGCGGATTACAATGAGCAGTTCTTC
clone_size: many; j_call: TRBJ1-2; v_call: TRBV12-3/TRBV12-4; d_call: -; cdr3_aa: CASSTTTEVPGYTF; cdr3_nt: TGTGCCAGCAGTACAACGACGGAAGTCCCTGGCTACACCTTC
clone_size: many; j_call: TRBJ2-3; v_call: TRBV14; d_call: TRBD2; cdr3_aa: CASSQVAGGSDTQYF; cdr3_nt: TGTGCCAGCAGCCAAGTAGCGGGAGGATCAGATACGCAGTATTTT
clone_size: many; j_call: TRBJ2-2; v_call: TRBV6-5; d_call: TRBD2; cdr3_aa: CASRGAGGINTGELFF; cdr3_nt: TGTGCCAGCAGGGGAGCGGGGGGGATAAACACCGGGGAGCTGTTTTTT
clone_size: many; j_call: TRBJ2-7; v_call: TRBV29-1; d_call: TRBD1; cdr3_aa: CSAATGGSSYEQYF; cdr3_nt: TGCAGCGCAGCGACAGGGGGAAGCTCCTACGAGCAGTACTTC
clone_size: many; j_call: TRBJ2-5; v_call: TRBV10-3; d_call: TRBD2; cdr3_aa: CAISDREARETQYF; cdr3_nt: TGTGCCATCAGTGACCGGGAGGCCCGGGAGACCCAGTACTTC
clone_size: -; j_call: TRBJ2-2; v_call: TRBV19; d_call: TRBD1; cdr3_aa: CASRGDRVAGELFF; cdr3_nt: TGTGCCAGTAGGGGGGACAGGGTCGCCGGGGAGCTGTTTTTT
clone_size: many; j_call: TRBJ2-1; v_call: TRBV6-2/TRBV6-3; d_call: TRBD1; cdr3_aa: CASSYYRTGPFSNEQFF; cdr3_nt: TGTGCCAGCAGTTACTATCGGACAGGGCCGTTCAGCAATGAGCAGTTCTTC
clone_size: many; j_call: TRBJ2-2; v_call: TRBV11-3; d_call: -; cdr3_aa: CASSLELGETGELFF; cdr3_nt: TGTGCCAGCAGCTTAGAGCTGGGGGAAACCGGGGAGCTGTTTTTT
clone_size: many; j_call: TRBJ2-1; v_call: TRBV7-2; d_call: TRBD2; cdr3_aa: CASSFSLAKGNEQFF; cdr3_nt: TGTGCCAGCAGCTTCTCACTAGCGAAAGGTAATGAGCAGTTCTTC
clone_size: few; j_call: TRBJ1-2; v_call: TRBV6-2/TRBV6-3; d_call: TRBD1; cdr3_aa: CASSYPTGTGYGYTF; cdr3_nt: TGTGCCAGCAGTTACCCAACCGGGACAGGGTATGGCTACACCTTC
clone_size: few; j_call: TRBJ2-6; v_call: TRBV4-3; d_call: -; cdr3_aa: CASSQDRRSSGANVLTF; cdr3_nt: TGCGCCAGCAGCCAAGATAGGAGGAGCTCTGGGGCCAACGTCCTGACTTTC
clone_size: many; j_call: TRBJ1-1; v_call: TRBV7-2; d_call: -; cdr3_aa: CASSLEPGLFELNTEAFF; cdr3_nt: TGTGCCAGCAGCTTAGAACCAGGGTTGTTCGAGTTGAACACTGAAGCTTTCTTT
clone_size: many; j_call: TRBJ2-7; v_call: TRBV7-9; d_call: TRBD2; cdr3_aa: CASSKPSGGSSYEQYF; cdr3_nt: TGTGCCAGCAGCAAACCTAGCGGGGGGTCCTCCTACGAGCAGTACTTC
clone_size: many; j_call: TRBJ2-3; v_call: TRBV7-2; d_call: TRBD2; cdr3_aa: CASRPGLAGGQDTQYF; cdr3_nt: TGTGCCAGCAGGCCGGGACTAGCGGGGGGGCAAGATACGCAGTATTTT
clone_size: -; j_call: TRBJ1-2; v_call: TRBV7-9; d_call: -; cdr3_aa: CASSRDRNSYGYTF; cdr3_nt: TGTGCCAGCAGCCGTGACCGGAACTCCTATGGCTACACCTTC
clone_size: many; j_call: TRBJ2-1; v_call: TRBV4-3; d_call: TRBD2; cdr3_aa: CASSQGILAGGPGEQFF; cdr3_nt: TGCGCCAGCAGCCAAGGGATACTAGCGGGAGGGCCTGGTGAGCAGTTCTTC
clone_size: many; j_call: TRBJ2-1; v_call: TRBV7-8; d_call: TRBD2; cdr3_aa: CASSEGTIVLDEQFF; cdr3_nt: TGTGCCAGCAGCGAAGGGACTATAGTTTTGGATGAGCAGTTCTTC
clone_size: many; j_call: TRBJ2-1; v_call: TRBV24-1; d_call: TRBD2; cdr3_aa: CATSGPETSFYNEQFF; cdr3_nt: TGTGCCACCAGTGGACCTGAGACTAGCTTCTACAATGAGCAGTTCTTC
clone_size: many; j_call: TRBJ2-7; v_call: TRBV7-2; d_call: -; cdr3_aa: CASSLIAAYEQYF; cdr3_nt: TGTGCCAGCAGCTTAATAGCCGCCTACGAGCAGTACTTC
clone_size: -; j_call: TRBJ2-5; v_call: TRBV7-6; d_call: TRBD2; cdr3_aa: CASSLEGLAGETQYF; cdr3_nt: TGTGCCAGCAGCTTGGAAGGACTAGCCGGGGAGACCCAGTACTTC